The rows below give T cell receptor beta chains drawn from one sample of a study of CD8 T cells in ankylosing spondylitis. TCRdb fed the 5' RACE reads into MiXCR, producing one record per CDR3 protein. The data hold fewer than 80,000 distinct CDR3 sequences, with less than 6% observed a single time. Material: blood, either unsorted or a sorted T cell fraction (not recorded which). These receptors were obtained from a male donor with ankylosing spondylitis or in good health (not recorded which). Each CDR3 is given with its conserved first and last residue. D genes are given only for firm matches. Clone size appears in some rows only: once, few, many, or a class for an expanded clone.

d_gene: -
v_gene: TRBV3-1
abundance: many
CDR3aa: CASSQDRGRGRYGYTF

d_gene: -
v_gene: TRBV14
abundance: many
CDR3aa: CASSAPFGEQYF

d_gene: TRBD2
v_gene: TRBV20-1
abundance: many
CDR3aa: CSARGGLAGGSSYNEQFF

d_gene: -
v_gene: TRBV28
abundance: many
CDR3aa: CASSSGGGRDGYTF

d_gene: TRBD1
v_gene: TRBV11-2
abundance: many
CDR3aa: CASSPSSGQGRYEQYF

d_gene: TRBD2
v_gene: TRBV10-2
abundance: many
CDR3aa: CASSEVAGGSGELFF

d_gene: -
v_gene: TRBV15
abundance: many
CDR3aa: CATSRDTAGHEQFF

d_gene: -
v_gene: TRBV20-1
abundance: many
CDR3aa: CSARDEGSGANVLTF

d_gene: -
v_gene: TRBV12-3/TRBV12-4
abundance: many
CDR3aa: CASSFGTNMNTEAFF

d_gene: -
v_gene: TRBV24-1
abundance: many
CDR3aa: CATSDLGDLGDEQFF

d_gene: TRBD2
v_gene: TRBV4-3
abundance: many
CDR3aa: CASSQDPGGADTQYF

d_gene: TRBD1
v_gene: TRBV4-1
abundance: many
CDR3aa: CASSQVWDRGASSYEQYF

d_gene: -
v_gene: TRBV29-1
abundance: few
CDR3aa: CSVKADSPEQYF

d_gene: -
v_gene: TRBV10-3
abundance: many
CDR3aa: CAISEYGGANTEAFF

d_gene: -
v_gene: TRBV12-5
abundance: many
CDR3aa: CASAGGAEAFF

d_gene: TRBD2
v_gene: TRBV20-1
abundance: many
CDR3aa: CSASALLALTYEQYF

d_gene: TRBD2
v_gene: TRBV3-1
abundance: many
CDR3aa: CASRDGSGGHDNEQFF

d_gene: TRBD2
v_gene: TRBV20-1
abundance: many
CDR3aa: CSATTGLAVAGELFF

d_gene: -
v_gene: TRBV2
abundance: many
CDR3aa: CASRNELIGYTF

d_gene: TRBD1
v_gene: TRBV7-3
abundance: many
CDR3aa: CASSPQGQGTDTQYF

d_gene: -
v_gene: TRBV4-1
abundance: many
CDR3aa: CASSQEGRRGVSNQPQHF

d_gene: -
v_gene: TRBV4-3
abundance: many
CDR3aa: CASSPTSTDTQYF

d_gene: -
v_gene: TRBV7-9
abundance: many
CDR3aa: CASSPVGGEDGYTF

d_gene: TRBD1
v_gene: TRBV6-1
abundance: many
CDR3aa: CASSADFGQGAPGYTF

d_gene: TRBD2
v_gene: TRBV7-3
abundance: many
CDR3aa: CASSLSGGDQFF

d_gene: TRBD1
v_gene: TRBV11-2
abundance: many
CDR3aa: CASTLGQGAYEQYF

d_gene: -
v_gene: TRBV28
abundance: many
CDR3aa: CASSFAGTTEAFF

d_gene: TRBD1
v_gene: TRBV27
abundance: many
CDR3aa: CASSDRGSSTNEKLFF

d_gene: -
v_gene: TRBV20-1
abundance: many
CDR3aa: CSARDGTNYGYTF

d_gene: -
v_gene: TRBV28
abundance: few
CDR3aa: CASSLEVTGELFF

d_gene: -
v_gene: TRBV9
abundance: many
CDR3aa: CASNSFGDTQYF

d_gene: TRBD1
v_gene: TRBV20-1
abundance: many
CDR3aa: CSASTEDRGRRAFF

d_gene: -
v_gene: TRBV20-1
abundance: many
CDR3aa: CSARDSQGPQPQHF

d_gene: TRBD2
v_gene: TRBV5-1
abundance: many
CDR3aa: CASSQGTSGGLSEQFF

d_gene: TRBD1
v_gene: TRBV11-2
abundance: -
CDR3aa: CASSLSRGQAGGYTF

d_gene: -
v_gene: TRBV12-3/TRBV12-4
abundance: many
CDR3aa: CASRRGANTDTQYF

d_gene: -
v_gene: TRBV27
abundance: many
CDR3aa: CASRAAPMNTEAFF

d_gene: TRBD2
v_gene: TRBV7-9
abundance: -
CDR3aa: CAIGPGAGGSGEQETQYF

d_gene: TRBD2
v_gene: TRBV3-1
abundance: many
CDR3aa: CASSQGQSGGPVQFF

d_gene: TRBD1
v_gene: TRBV6-6
abundance: many
CDR3aa: CASSFLGTVEAFF